Listed here are 4 T cell receptor beta chains from one sample, sequenced in a study of T cell repertoires in cytomegalovirus infection. TCRdb itself ran the reads through MiXCR, one entry per CDR3 protein. The table lists more than 500,000 distinct CDR3 sequences, approximately 17% of them singletons, with roughly a quarter in the top ten. Sequences were obtained from CD8+ T cells from PBMCs. These TCRs come from a human donor in good health (CMV status not recorded). Some clones in this sample may be carry-over from other donors' samples.

The table lists this clonotype with a few counts. This chain joins TRBV12-3 or TRBV12-4 and TRBJ1-1, with D maybe TRBD1 (6 bases). Trimming stripped 5 bases from V and 7 bases from J, with 17 bases between. The CDR3 has 14 amino acids. CDR3: CASSLGGGDDEAFF. DNA of the CDR3: TGTGCCAGCAGTCTAGGAGGGGGAGACGATGAAGCTTTCTTT.

This clonotype was detected only a few times. The CDR3 protein is CASCHGRSSGANVLTF. The CDR3 nucleotides are TGTGCCAGCTGTCACGGCAGATCTTCTGGGGCCAACGTCCTGACTTTC. V is TRBV27 and J is TRBJ2-6; D call uncertain. This CDR3 is 16 amino acids long. Trimming took 8 bases from V and 1 from J, leaving 15 bases between them. Germline V gene lookup returns CDR1 MNHEY and CDR2 SMNVEV (reference sequence).

As regards this clonotype: A clone one base away is much larger, so this may be a read error. The chain joins TRBV5-4 to TRBJ1-1, with no clear D. The length of the CDR3 is 12 residues. The germline V gene has CDR1 SGHNT and CDR2 YYREEE (reference sequence). V lost 0 bases and J 6 bases, leaving 6 bases between the germline ends. The CDR3 nucleotides read TGTGCCAGCAGCTTGGTTCAGGCTGAAGCTTTCTTT. Its translation is CASSLVQAEAFF.

A remark on this clonotype: Possible read error: a much larger clone is one base away. Since no conserved phenylalanine or tryptophan closes the CDR3, a read error is the likely cause. This rearrangement joins TRBV7-8 to TRBJ2-7; D may be TRBD2 (6 bases). V was trimmed by 3 bases and J by 1 base, leaving 10 bases between them. The CDR3 is made up of 14 amino acids. The germline V gene encodes CDR1 SGHVS and CDR2 FQNEAQ. The CDR3 loop is CASSLTEGSYEQYL. In DNA, the CDR3 is TGTGCCAGCAGCTTGACGGAGGGGTCCTACGAGCAGTACTTA.